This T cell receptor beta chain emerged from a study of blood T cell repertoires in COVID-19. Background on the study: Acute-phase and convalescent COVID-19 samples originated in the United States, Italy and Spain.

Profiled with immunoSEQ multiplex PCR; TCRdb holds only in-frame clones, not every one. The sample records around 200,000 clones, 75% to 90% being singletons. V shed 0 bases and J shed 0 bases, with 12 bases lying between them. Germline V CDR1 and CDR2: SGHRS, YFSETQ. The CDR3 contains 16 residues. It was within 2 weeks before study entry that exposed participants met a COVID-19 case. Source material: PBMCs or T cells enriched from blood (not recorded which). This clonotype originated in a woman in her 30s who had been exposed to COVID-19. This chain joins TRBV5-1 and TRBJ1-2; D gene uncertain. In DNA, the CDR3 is TGCGCCAGCAGCTTGGAGGCTGTTCAGGCTAACTATGGCTACACCTTC. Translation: CASSLEAVQANYGYTF.